Listed below are T cell receptor beta chains from one sample, sequenced in a study of blood T cell repertoires in COVID-19. The repertoire was sequenced with immunoSEQ multiplex PCR; TCRdb's copy has only in-frame clones and lacks some. Of 200,000 to 250,000 clones listed, less than 90% are singletons. Sequenced material: PBMCs or T cells enriched from blood (not recorded which). Receptors were obtained from a woman aged 40 to 55 who had recovered from COVID-19. Each CDR3 is given without its conserved first and last residue.

J gene: TRBJ2-1; V gene: TRBV11-3; CDR3 protein: ASSRAGLSLNEQF
J gene: TRBJ1-5; V gene: TRBV7-2; CDR3 protein: ASSLGTGRRNQPQH
J gene: TRBJ1-6; V gene: TRBV5-1; CDR3 protein: ASSHGGGRSPLH
J gene: TRBJ1-5; V gene: TRBV12-5; CDR3 protein: ASGLVLISDRGLNQPQH
J gene: TRBJ1-5; V gene: TRBV2; CDR3 protein: ASSFQNSNQPQH
J gene: TRBJ1-3; V gene: TRBV30; CDR3 protein: AWLGNTIY
J gene: TRBJ1-2; V gene: TRBV2; CDR3 protein: ASSGAVANYGYT
J gene: TRBJ1-1; V gene: TRBV7-9; CDR3 protein: ASSSGPTRDTEAF
J gene: TRBJ1-2; V gene: TRBV6-5; CDR3 protein: ASRHREGYYGYT
J gene: TRBJ2-5; V gene: TRBV18; CDR3 protein: ASSPRGAQETQY
J gene: TRBJ1-1; V gene: TRBV28; CDR3 protein: ASGQTDRLTEAF
J gene: TRBJ2-2; V gene: TRBV19; CDR3 protein: ASSISGTGRTGELF
J gene: TRBJ2-3; V gene: TRBV3-1/TRBV3-2; CDR3 protein: ASSQQLAGGGDTQY
J gene: TRBJ2-3; V gene: TRBV24-1; CDR3 protein: ATRDQSGTDTQY
J gene: TRBJ2-5; V gene: TRBV12-5; CDR3 protein: ASGPTGSQTQY
J gene: TRBJ2-3; V gene: TRBV4-1; CDR3 protein: ASSKPVGQSRDTQY
J gene: TRBJ2-5; V gene: TRBV18; CDR3 protein: ASSKGQGDAETQY
J gene: TRBJ2-2; V gene: TRBV7-8; CDR3 protein: ASSQSRVVTGELF
J gene: TRBJ2-7; V gene: TRBV7-2; CDR3 protein: ASRPLAGDQQQY
J gene: TRBJ1-4; V gene: TRBV28; CDR3 protein: ASTTEGTNEKLF
J gene: TRBJ1-1; V gene: TRBV5-1; CDR3 protein: ASSLGDRTHTEAF
J gene: TRBJ1-1; V gene: TRBV19; CDR3 protein: ASNRGRTEAF
J gene: TRBJ2-3; V gene: TRBV18; CDR3 protein: ASSPLRGGADTQY
J gene: TRBJ2-5; V gene: TRBV11-3; CDR3 protein: ASSARVIEETQY
J gene: TRBJ1-1; V gene: TRBV10-3; CDR3 protein: AIRTDRGDTEAF
J gene: TRBJ2-5; V gene: TRBV5-5; CDR3 protein: ASSPPGQETQY
J gene: TRBJ2-2; V gene: TRBV18; CDR3 protein: ASSPPGGTGELF
J gene: TRBJ1-6; V gene: TRBV5-1; CDR3 protein: ASSFSGGSPLH
J gene: TRBJ1-3; V gene: TRBV5-1; CDR3 protein: ASSSRPGGGNTIY
J gene: TRBJ1-2; V gene: TRBV5-6; CDR3 protein: ASKDRANYGYT
J gene: TRBJ2-7; V gene: TRBV5-1; CDR3 protein: ASTPGTGLYEQY
J gene: TRBJ1-1; V gene: TRBV3-1/TRBV3-2; CDR3 protein: ASSQAATGGEAF
J gene: TRBJ2-1; V gene: TRBV30; CDR3 protein: AWRNEVTSGSLLHYNEQF
J gene: TRBJ2-7; V gene: TRBV18; CDR3 protein: ASSPIAGKSYEQY
J gene: TRBJ2-3; V gene: TRBV19; CDR3 protein: ASSPTRSTDTQY
J gene: TRBJ2-1; V gene: TRBV7-3; CDR3 protein: ASSAQGISYNEQF
J gene: TRBJ2-2; V gene: TRBV6-5; CDR3 protein: ASSPGQTNTGELF
J gene: TRBJ2-2; V gene: TRBV5-1; CDR3 protein: ASSRDRPVGELF
J gene: TRBJ2-3; V gene: TRBV27; CDR3 protein: ASSKSGTSGRAWDTQY
J gene: TRBJ2-1; V gene: TRBV9; CDR3 protein: ASSTSGAPYNEQF
J gene: TRBJ1-4; V gene: TRBV7-2; CDR3 protein: ASRSHTNEKLF
J gene: TRBJ2-1; V gene: TRBV14; CDR3 protein: ASSQVASGRFLEQF
J gene: TRBJ2-2; V gene: TRBV19; CDR3 protein: ASSQRDRGLTGELF
J gene: TRBJ1-5; V gene: TRBV19; CDR3 protein: ASSKRREGIGSNQPQH
J gene: TRBJ2-2; V gene: TRBV7-2; CDR3 protein: ASPSGSNGGTGELF
J gene: TRBJ1-2; V gene: TRBV28; CDR3 protein: ASRDRGISGYT
J gene: TRBJ1-4; V gene: TRBV5-1; CDR3 protein: ASSRGGAVEKLF
J gene: TRBJ1-1; V gene: TRBV2; CDR3 protein: ASQIGQEAF
J gene: TRBJ1-1; V gene: TRBV14; CDR3 protein: ASSRNWGGTEAF
J gene: TRBJ1-2; V gene: TRBV3-1/TRBV3-2; CDR3 protein: ASSQDIGSYGYT
J gene: TRBJ2-7; V gene: TRBV6-5; CDR3 protein: AGSSGYSSYEQY
J gene: TRBJ2-2; V gene: TRBV9; CDR3 protein: ASSVVAGGPGELF
J gene: TRBJ2-7; V gene: TRBV6-5; CDR3 protein: AGTGLYSSSYEQY
J gene: TRBJ2-2; V gene: TRBV30; CDR3 protein: AWGWGQGTGELF
J gene: TRBJ1-2; V gene: TRBV28; CDR3 protein: ASSLFGQDYGYT
J gene: TRBJ1-2; V gene: TRBV11-2; CDR3 protein: ASSFQGQGSYGYT
J gene: TRBJ1-2; V gene: TRBV2; CDR3 protein: ASSEAGGNYGYT
J gene: TRBJ1-4; V gene: TRBV6-5; CDR3 protein: ASSYSRVNEKLF
J gene: TRBJ2-1; V gene: TRBV6-5; CDR3 protein: ASSNLAGPYNEQF
J gene: TRBJ2-1; V gene: TRBV3-1/TRBV3-2; CDR3 protein: ASSQLAGSYNEQF